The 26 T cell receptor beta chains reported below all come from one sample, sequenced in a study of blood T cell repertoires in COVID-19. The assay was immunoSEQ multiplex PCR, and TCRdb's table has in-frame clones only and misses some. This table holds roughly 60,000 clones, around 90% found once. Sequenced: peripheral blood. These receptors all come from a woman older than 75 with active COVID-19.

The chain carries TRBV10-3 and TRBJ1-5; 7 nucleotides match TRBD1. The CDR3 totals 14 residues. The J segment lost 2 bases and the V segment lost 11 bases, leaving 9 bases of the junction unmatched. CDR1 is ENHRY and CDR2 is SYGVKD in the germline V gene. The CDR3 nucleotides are TGTGCCGCCCGGACAGGAACAGGCAATCAGCCCCAGCATTTT. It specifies CAARTGTGNQPQHF.

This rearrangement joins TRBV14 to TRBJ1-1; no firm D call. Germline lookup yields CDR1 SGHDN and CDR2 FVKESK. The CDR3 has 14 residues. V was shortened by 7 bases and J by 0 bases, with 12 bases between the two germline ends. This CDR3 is CASKPKLMNTEAFF. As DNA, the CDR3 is TGTGCCAGCAAACCAAAACTGATGAACACTGAAGCTTTCTTT.

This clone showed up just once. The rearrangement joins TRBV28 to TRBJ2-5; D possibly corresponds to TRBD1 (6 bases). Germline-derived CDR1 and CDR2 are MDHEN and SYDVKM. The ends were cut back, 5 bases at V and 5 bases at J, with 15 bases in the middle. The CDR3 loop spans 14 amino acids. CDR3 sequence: CASSATGSRETQYF. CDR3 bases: TGTGCCAGCAGTGCCACAGGGAGTCGCGAGACCCAGTACTTC.

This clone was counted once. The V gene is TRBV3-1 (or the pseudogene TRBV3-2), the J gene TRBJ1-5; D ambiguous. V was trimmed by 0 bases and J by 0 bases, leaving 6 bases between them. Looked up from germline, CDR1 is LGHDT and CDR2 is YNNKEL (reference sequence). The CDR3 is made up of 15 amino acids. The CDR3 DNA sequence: TGTGCCAGCAGCCAAGACGGTTATAGCAATCAGCCCCAGCATTTT. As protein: CASSQDGYSNQPQHF.

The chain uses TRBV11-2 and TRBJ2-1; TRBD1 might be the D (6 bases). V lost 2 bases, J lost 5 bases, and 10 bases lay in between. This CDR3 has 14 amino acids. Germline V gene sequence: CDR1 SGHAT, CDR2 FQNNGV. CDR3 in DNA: TGTGCCAGCAGCTTAATGGCAGGGGACAATGAGCAGTTCTTC. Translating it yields CASSLMAGDNEQFF.

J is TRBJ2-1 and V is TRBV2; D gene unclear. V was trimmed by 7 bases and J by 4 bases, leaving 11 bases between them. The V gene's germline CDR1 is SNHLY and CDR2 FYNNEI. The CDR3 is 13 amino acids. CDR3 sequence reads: CASKPRIYNEQFF. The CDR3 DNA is TGTGCCAGCAAACCCAGAATATACAATGAGCAGTTCTTC.

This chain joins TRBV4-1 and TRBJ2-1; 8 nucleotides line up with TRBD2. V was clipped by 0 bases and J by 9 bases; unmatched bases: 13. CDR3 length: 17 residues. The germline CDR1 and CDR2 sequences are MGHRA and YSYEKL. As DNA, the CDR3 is TGCGCCAGCAGCCAAGATCGCGGCGGGAGGCCAGTCCTTGAGCAGTTCTTC. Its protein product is CASSQDRGGRPVLEQFF.

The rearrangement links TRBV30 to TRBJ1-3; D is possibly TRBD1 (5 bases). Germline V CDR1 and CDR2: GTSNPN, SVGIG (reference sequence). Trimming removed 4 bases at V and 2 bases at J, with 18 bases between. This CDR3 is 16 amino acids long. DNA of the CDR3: TGTGCCTGGAATGGCCCGTCGGGGGAAACTGGAAACACCATATATTTT. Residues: CAWNGPSGETGNTIYF.

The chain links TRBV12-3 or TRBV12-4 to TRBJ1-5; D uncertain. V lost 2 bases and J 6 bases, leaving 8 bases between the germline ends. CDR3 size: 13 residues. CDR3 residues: CASSLMSGQPQHF. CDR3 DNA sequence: TGTGCCAGCAGTTTAATGTCGGGTCAGCCCCAGCATTTT.

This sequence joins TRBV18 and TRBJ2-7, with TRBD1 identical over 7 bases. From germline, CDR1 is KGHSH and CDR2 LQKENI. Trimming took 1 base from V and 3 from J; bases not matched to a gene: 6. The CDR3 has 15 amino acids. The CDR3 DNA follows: TGTGCCAGCTCACCACGGGTTTCAGGGGGCTACGAGCAGTACTTC. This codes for CASSPRVSGGYEQYF. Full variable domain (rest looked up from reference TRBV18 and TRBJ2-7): NAGVMQNPRHLVRRRGQEARLRCSPMKGHSHVYWYRQLPEEGLKFMVYLQKENIIDESGMPKERFSAEFPKEGPSILRIQQVVRGDSAAYFCASSPRVSGGYEQYFGPGTRLTVT.

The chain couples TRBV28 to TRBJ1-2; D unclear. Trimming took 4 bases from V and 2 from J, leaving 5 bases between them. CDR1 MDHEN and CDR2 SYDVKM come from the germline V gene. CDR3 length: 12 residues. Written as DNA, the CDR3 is TGTGCCAGCAGTTCTACCAACTATGGCTACACCTTC. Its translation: CASSSTNYGYTF.

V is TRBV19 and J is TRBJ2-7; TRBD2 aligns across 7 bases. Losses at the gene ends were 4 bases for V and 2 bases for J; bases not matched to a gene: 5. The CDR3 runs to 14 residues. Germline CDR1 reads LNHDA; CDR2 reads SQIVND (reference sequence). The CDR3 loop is CASSKGGRAYEQYF. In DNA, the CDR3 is TGTGCCAGTAGTAAGGGCGGGAGAGCCTACGAGCAGTACTTC.

CDR3 protein: CASSPGSGELFF. The CDR3 DNA is TGTGCCAGCAGTCCTGGGAGCGGGGAGCTGTTTTTT. The chain recombines TRBV3-1 (or the pseudogene TRBV3-2) with TRBJ2-2; TRBD2 is a possible D gene (5 bases). The CDR3 is made up of 12 amino acids. With 6 bases removed from V and 7 bases from J, the gap between germline ends came to 9 bases. CDR1 and CDR2 (germline): LGHDT, YNNKEL (reference sequence).

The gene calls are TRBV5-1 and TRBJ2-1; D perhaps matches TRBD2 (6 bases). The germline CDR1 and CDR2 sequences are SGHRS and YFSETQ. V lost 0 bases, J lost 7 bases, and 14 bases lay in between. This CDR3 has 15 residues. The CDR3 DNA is TGCGCCAGCAGCTTGGTACTAGCCCGCCCGAATGAGCAGTTCTTC. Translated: CASSLVLARPNEQFF.

The CDR3 is CASSLTPRGAFF. The CDR3 DNA sequence: TGTGCCAGCAGCCTGACCCCTCGGGGGGCTTTCTTT. The genes are TRBV11-2 and TRBJ1-1; D may be TRBD1 (5 bases). The CDR3 totals 12 residues. Between the trimmed V and J ends, which lost 5 bases and 11 bases, there was a span of 15 bases. Germline values: CDR1 SGHAT, CDR2 FQNNGV.

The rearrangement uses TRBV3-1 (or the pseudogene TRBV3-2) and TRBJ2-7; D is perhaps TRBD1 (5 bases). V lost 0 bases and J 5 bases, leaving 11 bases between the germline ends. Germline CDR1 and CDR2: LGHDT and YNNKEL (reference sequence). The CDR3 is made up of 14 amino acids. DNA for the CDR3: TGTGCCAGCAGCCAAGACAGGGTCTTCCACGAGCAGTACTTC. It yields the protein CASSQDRVFHEQYF.

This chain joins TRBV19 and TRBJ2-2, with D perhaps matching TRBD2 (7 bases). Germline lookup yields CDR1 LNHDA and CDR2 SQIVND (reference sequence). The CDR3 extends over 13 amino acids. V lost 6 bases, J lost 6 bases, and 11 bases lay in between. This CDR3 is CASRGRGSGELFF. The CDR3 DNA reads TGTGCCAGTAGAGGGAGGGGGTCCGGGGAGCTGTTTTTT. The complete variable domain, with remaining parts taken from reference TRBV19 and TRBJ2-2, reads DGGITQSPKYLFRKEGQNVTLSCEQNLNHDAMYWYRQDPGQGLRLIYYSQIVNDFQKGDIAEGYSVSREKKESFPLTVTSAQKNPTAFYLCASRGRGSGELFFGEGSRLTVL.

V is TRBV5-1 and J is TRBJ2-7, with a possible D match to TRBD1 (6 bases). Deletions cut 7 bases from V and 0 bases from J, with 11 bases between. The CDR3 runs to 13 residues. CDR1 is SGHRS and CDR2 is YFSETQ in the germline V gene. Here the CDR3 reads CASRQDTSYEQYV. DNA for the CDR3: TGCGCCAGCCGACAGGACACCTCCTACGAGCAGTACGTC.

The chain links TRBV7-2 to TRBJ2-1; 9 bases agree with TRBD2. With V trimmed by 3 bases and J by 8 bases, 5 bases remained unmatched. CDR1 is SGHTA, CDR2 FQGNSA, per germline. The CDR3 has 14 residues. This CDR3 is CASSFWGLAYEQFF. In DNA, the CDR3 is TGTGCCAGCAGCTTCTGGGGACTAGCATATGAGCAGTTCTTC. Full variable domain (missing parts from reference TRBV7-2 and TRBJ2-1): GAGVSQSPSNKVTEKGKDVELRCDPISGHTALYWYRQSLGQGLEFLIYFQGNSAPDKSGLPSDRFSAERTGGSVSTLTIQRTQQEDSAVYLCASSFWGLAYEQFFGPGTRLTVL.

In DNA form, the CDR3 reads TGCGCCAGCAGCTACCCAACGCGGGAGAGTACGCAGTATTTT. It encodes CASSYPTRESTQYF. The gene calls are TRBV4-1 and TRBJ2-3; 7 bases align to TRBD2. With V trimmed by 5 bases and J by 8 bases, 10 bases remained unmatched. The CDR3 runs to 14 residues. CDR1 MGHRA and CDR2 YSYEKL come from the germline V gene.

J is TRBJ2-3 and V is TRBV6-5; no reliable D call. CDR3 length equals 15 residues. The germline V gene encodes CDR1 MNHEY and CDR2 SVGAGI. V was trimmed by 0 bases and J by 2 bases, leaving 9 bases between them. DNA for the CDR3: TGTGCCAGCAGTTACTCGGCCCACCCCACAGATACGCAGTATTTT. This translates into CASSYSAHPTDTQYF.

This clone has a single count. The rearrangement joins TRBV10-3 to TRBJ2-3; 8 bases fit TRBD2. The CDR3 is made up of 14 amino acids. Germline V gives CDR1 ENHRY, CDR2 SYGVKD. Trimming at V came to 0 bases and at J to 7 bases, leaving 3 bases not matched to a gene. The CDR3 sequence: CAISESVAGNTQYF. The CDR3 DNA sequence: TGTGCCATCAGTGAGTCGGTAGCGGGAAATACGCAGTATTTT.

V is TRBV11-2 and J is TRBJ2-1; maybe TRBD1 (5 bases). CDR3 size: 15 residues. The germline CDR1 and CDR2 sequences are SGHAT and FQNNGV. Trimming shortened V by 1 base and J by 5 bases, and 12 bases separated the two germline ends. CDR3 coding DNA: TGTGCCAGCAGCTTAGTTGGACAAAGCCACAATGAGCAGTTCTTC. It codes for CASSLVGQSHNEQFF.

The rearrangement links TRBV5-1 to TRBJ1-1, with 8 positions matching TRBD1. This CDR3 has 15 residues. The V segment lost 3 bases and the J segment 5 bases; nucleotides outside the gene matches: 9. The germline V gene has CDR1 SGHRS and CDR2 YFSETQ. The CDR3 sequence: CASSYRQGRDTEAFF. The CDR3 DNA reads TGCGCCAGCAGCTACCGACAGGGGAGGGATACTGAAGCTTTCTTT.

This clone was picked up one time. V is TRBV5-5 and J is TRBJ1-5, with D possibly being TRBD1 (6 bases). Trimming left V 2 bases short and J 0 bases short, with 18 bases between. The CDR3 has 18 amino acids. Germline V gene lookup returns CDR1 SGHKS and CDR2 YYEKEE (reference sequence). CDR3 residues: CASSFGLGGGYSNQPQHF. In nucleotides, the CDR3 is TGTGCCAGCAGCTTTGGCCTGGGGGGGGGCTATAGCAATCAGCCCCAGCATTTT.

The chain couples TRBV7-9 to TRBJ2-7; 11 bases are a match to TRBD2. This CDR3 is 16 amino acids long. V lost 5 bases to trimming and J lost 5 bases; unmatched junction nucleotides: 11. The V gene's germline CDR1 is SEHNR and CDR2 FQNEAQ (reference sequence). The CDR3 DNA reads TGTGCCAGCAGCGTAACTAGCGGGAGTATGTCCGACGAGCAGTACTTC. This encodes CASSVTSGSMSDEQYF.